This T cell receptor (beta chain) is from a study of regulatory and conventional T cells in RAG deficiency. The sorted conventional CD4+ T cells were CD25-low and CD127-high, with genomic DNA sequenced. The CDR3 is made up of 13 amino acids. Germline assignment: CDR1 SQVTM and CDR2 ANQGSEA. V gave up 4 bases and J gave up 5 bases, with 14 bases separating them. Profiling relied on immunoSEQ multiplex PCR, and the TCRdb table lists in-frame clones only, not all of them. The sample consists of tens of thousands of clones, approximately 90% of them appearing once. The same data also went into a second study, on regulatory T cells. That work states: The PCR used 52 TRBV and 13 TRBJ primers.

The specimen sequenced was CD4+ effector T cells sorted from blood. The TCR comes from a human donor in good health. The chain uses TRBV29-1 and TRBJ2-5; possible D gene TRBD1, 5 bases. The CDR3 loop reads CSVGAGMMETQYF. The CDR3 DNA reads as TGCAGCGTTGGGGCAGGGATGATGGAGACCCAGTACTTC.